These T cell receptor beta chains were read from a single sample in a study of human T cells and chemical hapten exposure. TCRdb re-called the RACE reads through MiXCR, storing one row per CDR3 protein. In the table there are about 53,000 distinct CDR3 sequences, 9.9% of which are singletons. Here the sequenced sample was whole blood, taken in connection with sensitization to the hapten diphenylcyclopropenone (DPC). The receptor source for this set is a man between 35 and 55 years old with alopecia areata. Some clones in this sample may be carry-over from other donors' samples. CDR3s include the opening cysteine and the closing phenylalanine or tryptophan. Each record gives: J gene, clone size, D gene, V gene, CDR3 DNA, CDR3 protein. D genes are given only for firm matches. Clone sizes are given selectively: once, few, many, or a class where the clone is expanded.

J gene: TRBJ2-2; clone size: few; D gene: NA; V gene: TRBV14; CDR3 DNA: TGTGCCAGCAGCCAAGAGCAGGGGCCCACCGGGGAGCTGTTTTTT; CDR3 protein: CASSQEQGPTGELFF
J gene: TRBJ2-5; clone size: many; D gene: NA; V gene: TRBV4-2; CDR3 DNA: TGTGCCAGCAGCCAAGATCGCGGGCGAGAGACCCAGTACTTC; CDR3 protein: CASSQDRGRETQYF
J gene: TRBJ2-7; clone size: many; D gene: NA; V gene: TRBV7-9; CDR3 DNA: TGTGCCAGCAGCCTGACACTCCAGGGGAGCGAGCAGTACTTC; CDR3 protein: CASSLTLQGSEQYF
J gene: TRBJ1-4; clone size: NA; D gene: TRBD1; V gene: TRBV5-5; CDR3 DNA: TGTGCCAGCAGCTTGGGCGGGGGGACAGCTAATGAAAAACTGTTTTTT; CDR3 protein: CASSLGGGTANEKLFF
J gene: TRBJ2-1; clone size: many; D gene: NA; V gene: TRBV6-4; CDR3 DNA: TGTGCCAGCAAGCAGGACGGAGCGTACAATGAGCAGTTCTTC; CDR3 protein: CASKQDGAYNEQFF
J gene: TRBJ1-5; clone size: many; D gene: TRBD1; V gene: TRBV7-2; CDR3 DNA: TGTGCCAGCAGCTTAGGGGGACAGATTAGCAATCAGCCCCAGCATTTT; CDR3 protein: CASSLGGQISNQPQHF
J gene: TRBJ2-3; clone size: few; D gene: NA; V gene: TRBV9; CDR3 DNA: TGTGCCAGCAGCGTAGGAGGGCCAGATACGCAGTATTTT; CDR3 protein: CASSVGGPDTQYF
J gene: TRBJ1-1; clone size: many; D gene: NA; V gene: TRBV10-3; CDR3 DNA: TGTGCCATCAGTAGGACAGAACCTAACACTGAAGCTTTCTTT; CDR3 protein: CAISRTEPNTEAFF
J gene: TRBJ1-5; clone size: NA; D gene: NA; V gene: TRBV5-1; CDR3 DNA: TGCGCCAGCAGCTTGGGCCAGGGTATGGGCAATCAGCCCCAGCATTTT; CDR3 protein: CASSLGQGMGNQPQHF
J gene: TRBJ2-7; clone size: NA; D gene: TRBD2; V gene: TRBV7-9; CDR3 DNA: TGTGCCAGCAGCTCCGGGACTAGCGGGTTCCACGAGCAGTACTTC; CDR3 protein: CASSSGTSGFHEQYF
J gene: TRBJ2-7; clone size: few; D gene: TRBD1; V gene: TRBV28; CDR3 DNA: TGTGCCAGCAGTCCCACCGACAGGGGAAGCGACGAGCAGTACTTC; CDR3 protein: CASSPTDRGSDEQYF
J gene: TRBJ2-7; clone size: NA; D gene: NA; V gene: TRBV21-1; CDR3 DNA: TGTGCCAGCAGCTCTTTGATCCCGGACAGCTACGAGCAGTACTTC; CDR3 protein: CASSSLIPDSYEQYF
J gene: TRBJ2-5; clone size: few; D gene: NA; V gene: TRBV28; CDR3 DNA: TGTGCCAGCAGCCCGGACCTAGCAAACCAGTACTTC; CDR3 protein: CASSPDLANQYF
J gene: TRBJ1-5; clone size: NA; D gene: NA; V gene: TRBV12-3/TRBV12-4; CDR3 DNA: TGTGCCAGCAGTTTCAGTGGGCAGCGGCAGCCCCAGCATTTT; CDR3 protein: CASSFSGQRQPQHF
J gene: TRBJ1-2; clone size: few; D gene: NA; V gene: TRBV7-2; CDR3 DNA: TGTGCCAGCAGCTTAGCCCAGAGTCGGGGGAGCGGCTACACCTTC; CDR3 protein: CASSLAQSRGSGYTF
J gene: TRBJ1-1; clone size: many; D gene: NA; V gene: TRBV5-6; CDR3 DNA: TGTGCCAGCAGCTTGATTCGGGCAGAAGCTTTCTTT; CDR3 protein: CASSLIRAEAFF
J gene: TRBJ2-5; clone size: many; D gene: TRBD1; V gene: TRBV14; CDR3 DNA: TGTGCCAGCAGCCAAGGACAGGGATTCGAGACCCAGTACTTC; CDR3 protein: CASSQGQGFETQYF
J gene: TRBJ2-1; clone size: few; D gene: NA; V gene: TRBV29-1; CDR3 DNA: TGCAGCGTTAATAGGGAGGGGGATGAGCAGTTCTTC; CDR3 protein: CSVNREGDEQFF
J gene: TRBJ2-1; clone size: few; D gene: TRBD1; V gene: TRBV20-1; CDR3 DNA: TGCAGTGCTAACCGGGACAGAGAGTCCTACAATGAGCAGTTCTTC; CDR3 protein: CSANRDRESYNEQFF
J gene: TRBJ2-4; clone size: many; D gene: NA; V gene: TRBV7-9; CDR3 DNA: TGTGCCAGCAGCTTAGGGGCGGTGGTGGCCAAAAACATTCAGTACTTC; CDR3 protein: CASSLGAVVAKNIQYF
J gene: TRBJ1-2; clone size: NA; D gene: TRBD1; V gene: TRBV6-5; CDR3 DNA: TGTGCCAGCAGAATCCGGGACAGCCATCATCCCTATGGCTACACCTTC; CDR3 protein: CASRIRDSHHPYGYTF
J gene: TRBJ2-5; clone size: many; D gene: NA; V gene: TRBV7-3; CDR3 DNA: TGTGCCAGCAGCTTCTCACCTGCGGAAGAGACCCAGTACTTC; CDR3 protein: CASSFSPAEETQYF
J gene: TRBJ1-5; clone size: NA; D gene: NA; V gene: TRBV12-3/TRBV12-4; CDR3 DNA: TGTGCCAGCAGTTTAGAAGGAGGTAGCAATCAGCCCCAGCATTTT; CDR3 protein: CASSLEGGSNQPQHF
J gene: TRBJ1-2; clone size: NA; D gene: TRBD1; V gene: TRBV4-1; CDR3 DNA: TGCGCCAGCAGCCACCGGACAGGGGAAGGGTATGGCTACACCTTC; CDR3 protein: CASSHRTGEGYGYTF